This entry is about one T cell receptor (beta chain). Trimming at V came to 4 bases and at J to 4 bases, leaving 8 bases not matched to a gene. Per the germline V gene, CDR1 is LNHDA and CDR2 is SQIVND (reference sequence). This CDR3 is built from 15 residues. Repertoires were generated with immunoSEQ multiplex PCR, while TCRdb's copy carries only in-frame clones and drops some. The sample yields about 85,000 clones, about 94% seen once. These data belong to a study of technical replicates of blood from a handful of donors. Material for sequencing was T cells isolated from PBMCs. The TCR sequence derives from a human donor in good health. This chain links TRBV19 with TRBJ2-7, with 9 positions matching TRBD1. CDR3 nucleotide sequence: TGTGCCAGTAGTAGCCTTCCGGGACAGGGTTACGAGCAGTACTTC. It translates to CASSSLPGQGYEQYF. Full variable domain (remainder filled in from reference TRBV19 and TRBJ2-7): DGGITQSPKYLFRKEGQNVTLSCEQNLNHDAMYWYRQDPGQGLRLIYYSQIVNDFQKGDIAEGYSVSREKKESFPLTVTSAQKNPTAFYLCASSSLPGQGYEQYFGPGTRLTVT.